This TCR beta chain was observed in a study of T-cell reconstitution after alpha-beta-depleted transplantation in children. The study, taken as a whole, reports: The high TCRbeta diversity at day 60 in some patients came from surviving recipient T cells and thymic progenitors. By about two months after transplant, alpha-beta T cells reportedly arose from several hundred graft clones that had expanded. Newly produced T cells mostly provided counts and TCRbeta diversity after one year, as hyperexpanded clones declined.

Construction of the TCRbeta library involved unique molecular identifiers. TCRdb recomputed calls from the PCR reads with MiXCR, one row per CDR3 protein. Counted here are fewer than 700,000 distinct CDR3 sequences, over 10% occurring once; the ten biggest clones make up approximately 2%. The sample holds many counts of this clonotype. The antigen is unknown. Germline CDR1 reads SGHKS; CDR2 reads YYEKEE (reference sequence). This CDR3 comprises 11 residues. V was trimmed by 7 bases and J by 6 bases, leaving 9 bases between them. Sample: PBMCs, mostly from graft donor cells, taken 360 days after TCRalphabeta/CD19-depleted stem cell transplant. The V and J genes are TRBV5-5 and TRBJ2-3; the D is unclear. The origin of this receptor is a male patient between 10 and 17 years old who had a stem cell transplant for acute myeloid leukemia, so the T cells may come from the graft donor. The CDR3 coding sequence is TGTGCCAGCGGCTACGACGATACGCAGTATTTT. Encoded protein: CASGYDDTQYF.